A single sample gave rise to the 14 T cell receptor beta chains below, sequenced in a study of shared clonotypes between healthy human individuals (TCRdb year 2020). The library came from the immunoSEQ multiplex PCR assay. Drawn from immuneACCESS, this table holds only the in-frame rearrangements with V and J called that TCRdb kept. Clones are partly lost; checked studies trace under half to an unresolved V gene and leave the rest unexplained. Recorded for this sample are tens of thousands of clones; about 61% of them occurred a single time. The ten largest clones take up under 65% of the sample. The sample taken for sequencing was memory CD8+ T cells sorted from blood. The cell subset or site tag for this specimen amounts to: CD45RO+ cells pooled with CCR7-negative TemRA cells. The receptors were sampled from a man younger than 45 in good health.

Many counts were recorded for this clone. This chain connects TRBV6-1 to TRBJ2-5, with D maybe TRBD2 (5 bases). This CDR3 has 17 residues. Trimming removed 0 bases from V and 2 bases from J, with 16 bases in between. Germline loops: CDR1 MNHNS, CDR2 SASEGT. In nucleotides, the CDR3 is TGTGCCAGCAGTGAAGCTCGGCCGGGAACCACACAAGAGACCCAGTACTTC. Its translation: CASSEARPGTTQETQYF.

The chain carries TRBV5-1 and TRBJ2-1; 11 bases match TRBD1. CDR1 is SGHRS and CDR2 is YFSETQ in the germline V gene. The CDR3 has 16 residues. The V gene end was trimmed by 2 bases and the J gene end by 6 bases; junction bases not matched to a gene: 7. CDR3 protein: CASSFRDRGTLNEQFF. The CDR3 DNA sequence: TGCGCCAGCAGCTTCAGGGACAGGGGGACCCTCAATGAGCAGTTCTTC.

Here the CDR3 reads CASSEGQVVPDTQYF. As DNA, the CDR3 is TGTGCCAGCAGTGAGGGACAGGTGGTCCCAGATACGCAGTATTTT. The rearrangement uses TRBV6-1 and TRBJ2-3, with TRBD1 matching over 8 bases. There are 15 residues in the CDR3. V was clipped by 3 bases and J by 4 bases; unmatched bases: 6. Germline V gene sequence: CDR1 MNHNS, CDR2 SASEGT.

V usage is TRBV21-1 and J usage is TRBJ2-4; no DNA check was done on the table's D call, TRBD2. TRBV21-1 is a pseudogene. This CDR3 spans 18 amino acids. The CDR3 DNA follows: TGTGCCAGCAGCAAAGCTACTAGCGGGAGGGCCCGTTCGAACATTCAGTACTTC. Protein: CASSKATSGRARSNIQYF.

This clone was detected many times. The genes are TRBV7-2 and TRBJ1-5, with 8 bases lining up with TRBD1. The V and J ends lost 2 bases and 4 bases, in that order; junction bases with no gene match: 7. CDR1 is SGHTA and CDR2 is FQGNSA in the germline V gene. The CDR3 is 16 amino acids. CDR3 bases: TGTGCCAGCAGCTTAATCGGACAGGGCTTGAATCAGCCCCAGCATTTT. Translated, it gives CASSLIGQGLNQPQHF.

The chain links TRBV6-1 to TRBJ2-1; TRBD2 might be the D (5 bases). The V gene lost 3 bases and the J gene lost 4 bases, with 16 bases spanning the gap. This CDR3 is 16 amino acids long. The germline CDR1 and CDR2 sequences are MNHNS and SASEGT. CDR3 in amino acids: CASSDGRVSPYNEQFF. The CDR3 coding sequence is TGTGCCAGCAGTGATGGGCGGGTTAGCCCTTACAATGAGCAGTTCTTC.

Only a few counts were recorded for this clone. The gene calls are TRBV27 and TRBJ1-5; TRBD1 is a possible D gene (5 bases). CDR3 length equals 14 residues. Trimming shortened V by 5 bases and J by 5 bases, and 13 bases separated the two germline ends. From germline, CDR1 is MNHEY and CDR2 SMNVEV (reference sequence). CDR3 residues: CASSPYYRYQPQHF. Written as DNA, the CDR3 is TGTGCCAGCAGTCCTTACTACAGGTATCAGCCCCAGCATTTT.

This clone was recorded once. The J gene is TRBJ2-7, the V gene TRBV15; 9 bases fit TRBD1. The length of the CDR3 is 16 residues. CDR1 LNHNV and CDR2 YYDKDF come from the germline V gene (reference sequence). With 5 bases clipped from V and 3 bases from J, the junction kept 11 bases outside the gene matches. The CDR3 spells CATSLGRQGDNYEQYF. The DNA of the CDR3 is TGTGCCACCAGCCTAGGGAGACAGGGGGATAACTACGAGCAGTACTTC.

The chain recombines TRBV5-1 with TRBJ2-3; 7 bases are a match to TRBD1. Germline values: CDR1 SGHRS, CDR2 YFSETQ. The junction had 13 bases not matched to a gene; V was cut back by 2 bases and J by 7 bases. The CDR3 has 16 residues. CDR3 sequence reads: CASSLNPGQKMNTQYF. DNA for the CDR3: TGCGCCAGCAGCTTAAACCCGGGACAGAAGATGAATACGCAGTATTTT.

Worth noting for this clone: This may stem from a read error, because a much larger clone lies one nucleotide away. This chain uses TRBV5-6 with TRBJ2-7; D not certain. V lost 3 bases, J lost 3 bases, and 7 bases lay in between. Germline values: CDR1 SGHDT, CDR2 YYEEEE. The CDR3 runs 12 residues. In DNA, the CDR3 is TGTGCCAGCAGCTGGACGGGCTACGAGCAGTACTTC. Translation: CASSWTGYEQYF.

J is TRBJ2-5 and V is TRBV2; TRBD1 is a possible D gene (5 bases). Trimming shortened V by 5 bases and J by 1 base, and 14 bases separated the two germline ends. This CDR3 has 15 amino acids. CDR1 SNHLY and CDR2 FYNNEI come from the germline V gene. In DNA form, the CDR3 reads TGTGCCAGCAGTACGCCCAGGGTGGCCCAAGAGACCCAGTACTTC. Protein: CASSTPRVAQETQYF.

The table lists this clone with a few counts. The CDR3 DNA is TGTGCCAGCAGTTACACCCCCTCGGGGGGACATGGCTACACCTTC. The encoded protein is CASSYTPSGGHGYTF. The J gene is TRBJ1-2, the V gene TRBV6-5; D might be TRBD1 (5 bases). Looked up from germline, CDR1 is MNHEY and CDR2 is SVGAGI. V lost 2 bases to trimming and J lost 6 bases, with 16 bases between them. This CDR3 is built from 15 residues.

V usage is TRBV28 and J usage is TRBJ2-1; D not resolved. Trimming shortened V by 6 bases and J by 12 bases, and 15 bases separated the two germline ends. CDR3 length: 12 amino acids. CDR1 and CDR2 from the germline V gene are MDHEN and SYDVKM. DNA for the CDR3: TGTGCCAGCAGCCCAAGGGCGGTTGGGCAGTTCTTC. This sequence encodes CASSPRAVGQFF.

CDR3 in amino acids: CASSVSRGTGFSNQPQHF. For the CDR3, the DNA is TGTGCCAGCAGTGTGTCCCGTGGGACAGGGTTTAGCAATCAGCCCCAGCATTTT. This chain joins TRBV6-1 and TRBJ1-5, with TRBD1 matching over 9 bases. The CDR3 covers 18 residues. Germline trimming cut 4 bases from V and 0 bases from J; bases unmatched to any gene: 10. Germline CDR1 and CDR2: MNHNS and SASEGT.